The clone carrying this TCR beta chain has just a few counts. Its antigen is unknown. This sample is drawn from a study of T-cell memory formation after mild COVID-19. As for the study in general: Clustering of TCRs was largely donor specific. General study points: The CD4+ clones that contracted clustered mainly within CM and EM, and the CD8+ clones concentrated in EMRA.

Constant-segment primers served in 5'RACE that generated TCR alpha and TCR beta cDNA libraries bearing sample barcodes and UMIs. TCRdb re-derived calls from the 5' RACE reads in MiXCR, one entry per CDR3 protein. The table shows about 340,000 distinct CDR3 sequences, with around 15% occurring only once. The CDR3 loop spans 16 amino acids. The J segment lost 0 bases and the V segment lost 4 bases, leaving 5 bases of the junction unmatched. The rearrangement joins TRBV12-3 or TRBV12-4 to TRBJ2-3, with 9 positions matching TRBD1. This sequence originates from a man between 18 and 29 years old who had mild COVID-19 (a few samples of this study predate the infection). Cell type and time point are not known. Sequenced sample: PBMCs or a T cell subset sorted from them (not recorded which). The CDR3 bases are TGTGCCAGCAGTTCGGGACAGGGACCCAGCACAGATACGCAGTATTTT. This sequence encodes CASSSGQGPSTDTQYF.